This TCR beta chain was identified during a study of regulatory T cells in long-lasting Graves disease. The CDR3 totals 15 residues. The ends were cut back, 8 bases at V and 1 base at J, with 14 bases in the middle. Described time point: newly diagnosed GD, antithyroid drugs for less than 3 months. PBMC-extracted RNA yielded the TCR library. Libraries of TCR beta came from iRepertoire HTBI primers plus Arm-PCR of CDR3 regions. TCRdb re-derived calls from the multiplex PCR reads in MiXCR, one entry per CDR3 protein. The sample includes under 400,000 distinct CDR3 sequences, about a sixth seen only once; the top ten take around 27%. Details on this clonotype: As yet, its antigen is unknown.

Broader study findings: Repertoires from persistent disease leaned toward TRBV28, TRBJ1-2 and TRBJ2-5.

These same records also appear under a second study, on T cells in Graves' hyperthyroidism and ophthalmopathy. As that report states: TCR CDR3 regions were first amplified by RT-PCR with HTBI primers.

This chain connects TRBV12-3 or TRBV12-4 to TRBJ2-2, with D perhaps TRBD1 or TRBD2 (5 bases each). This TCR derives from a middle-aged man with Graves disease. This sample comprised peripheral blood mononuclear cells (PBMCs), obtained at new diagnosis, from a patient treated with antithyroid drugs. The CDR3 loop is CASGFGTGNTGELFF. CDR3 in DNA: TGTGCCAGCGGATTCGGGACGGGGAACACCGGGGAGCTGTTTTTT.